This T cell receptor (beta chain) appears in the sequencing data of a study of shared clonotypes between healthy human individuals. Germline V gene data show CDR1 as SGHVS and CDR2 as FQNEAQ. The V end lost 4 bases, the J end lost 4 bases, and 23 bases lay between the germline ends. The length of the CDR3 is 17 residues. Every subset's genomic DNA went evenly onto several immunoSEQ plates. Sequenced by immunoSEQ multiplex PCR; TCRdb stores in-frame clones only, minus some. The sample lists under 600,000 clones, around 95% occurring once. V usage is TRBV7-8 and J usage is TRBJ2-7; the D gene is possibly TRBD1 (6 bases). This TCR came from a woman aged 25 to 45 in good health. Sequences were obtained from naive CD4+ T cells sorted from blood. As to subset: CD45RA+ positively selected. The CDR3 is CASSYPPNTGSQYEQYF. The DNA of the CDR3 is TGTGCCAGCAGCTACCCGCCTAATACAGGGTCGCAGTACGAGCAGTACTTC.